What follows is one TCR beta chain and its context. Its specificity is not known. The data were produced by immunoSEQ multiplex PCR, yet TCRdb's version contains in-frame clones alone and is incomplete. The sample comprises 50,000 to 60,000 clones, around 79% of which are singletons, and roughly 17% rests with the top ten. The sample comes from a study of radiotherapy plus CTLA-4 blockade in lung cancer. Overall study: Objective responses were observed in 15% to 20% of patients, and disease control was achieved by 30% to 35%.

The CDR3 length is 12 residues. V lost 4 bases and J lost 6, with 13 bases in between. The germline gives CDR1 SQVTM, CDR2 ANQGSEA. General study results and limits: It was early blood T cell clone dynamics, with interferon-beta, that reportedly best predicted response. Among blood TCR repertoires after radiotherapy plus ipilimumab, tumor-derived clones expanded.

CTLA-4 blockade with ipilimumab, together with focal radiation, was given to patients with chemo-refractory metastatic non-small-cell lung cancer. The sequence was obtained from a human donor with non-small cell lung cancer who had a complete response to radiotherapy plus ipilimumab. This specimen was peripheral blood, taken from a patient treated with radiotherapy plus ipilimumab. The V call is TRBV29-1, the J call TRBJ2-7, with a weak D call TRBD1 (5 bases). The DNA of the CDR3 is TGCAGCGTTGGGCAGGGTCTTTTCGAGCAGTACTTC. It codes for CSVGQGLFEQYF.